This T cell receptor (beta chain) was sequenced for a study of T cell changes during pregnancy in multiple sclerosis (dated by TCRdb to between 2019 and 2020). With respect to the entire study: In women with multiple sclerosis, the researchers looked at how the T cell repertoire shifted as pregnancy progressed.

About this clone itself: The clone's antigen remains unknown. Nothing much larger sits one base from this clone, and base qualities are not available.

The CDR3, from cysteine to phenylalanine, totals 14 residues. Left in the record is the CDR3 DNA by itself, 42 bases read in frame from the first base. CDR1 MNHEY and CDR2 SMNVEV are derived from the germline V gene (reference sequence). The germline V end is reduced by 6 bases and the J end by 6 bases; junction bases left unmatched: 2. Libraries were constructed by the immunoSEQ multiplex PCR assay. This is the immuneACCESS table as TCRdb keeps it, with only in-frame sequences that have V and J called. A part of the clones is gone; compared with another copy, unresolved V genes explain less than half, and the rest is unexplained. A total of about 74,000 clones appear in this sample, roughly 92% of them only once. The top ten hold roughly 3.6% of the sample.

The material sequenced was peripheral blood, taken after pregnancy. This receptor was taken from a female donor in good health, enrolled as a control in a pregnancy study. In this chain, TRBV27 is recombined with TRBJ2-3, with 14 bases matching TRBD2. DNA sequence: TGTGCCAGCAGGGGACTAGCGGGAGCGGATACGCAGTATTTT. Its translation reads: CASRGLAGADTQYF.